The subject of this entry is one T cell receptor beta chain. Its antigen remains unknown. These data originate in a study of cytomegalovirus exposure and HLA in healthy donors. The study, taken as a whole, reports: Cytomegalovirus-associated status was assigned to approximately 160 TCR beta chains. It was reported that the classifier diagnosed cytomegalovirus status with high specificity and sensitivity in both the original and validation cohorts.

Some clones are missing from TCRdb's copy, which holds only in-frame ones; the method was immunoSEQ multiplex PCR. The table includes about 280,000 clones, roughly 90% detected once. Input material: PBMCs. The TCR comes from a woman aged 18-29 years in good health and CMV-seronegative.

CDR3 region: CASSQEKLTSGYGETQYF. For the CDR3, the DNA is TGCGCCAGCAGCCAAGAAAAATTAACGTCGGGGTACGGAGAGACCCAGTACTTC. The rearrangement joins TRBV4-1 to TRBJ2-5, with D perhaps matching TRBD2 (5 bases). This CDR3 has 18 amino acids. CDR1 MGHRA and CDR2 YSYEKL come from the germline V gene. V lost 0 bases to trimming and J lost 4 bases, with 21 bases between them.